This T cell receptor beta chain was captured by sequencing in a study of regulatory T cells in long-lasting Graves disease. Study-wide points: Peripheral blood, not thyroid tissue, was the sole material studied.

Documented time point: newly diagnosed GD, antithyroid drugs for less than 3 months. PBMC RNA was the source of the TCR library. Construction of TCR beta libraries relied on iRepertoire HTBI primers and on Arm-PCR targeting CDR3 regions. TCRdb called the multiplex PCR reads again in MiXCR, with one record for every CDR3 protein. In the table there are 620,000 or so distinct CDR3 sequences, 16% of which are singletons. The CDR3 is 15 amino acids. V was trimmed by 5 bases and J by 2 bases, leaving 13 bases between them. This clonotype occurred many times. Its antigen is not identified. The data were also submitted as part of a second study, on T cells in Graves' hyperthyroidism and ophthalmopathy.

This specimen was peripheral blood mononuclear cells (PBMCs), taken at new diagnosis, from a patient treated with antithyroid drugs. The J gene is TRBJ1-5, the V gene TRBV12-3 or TRBV12-4; D gene unclear. The sequence was collected from a woman aged 25 to 39 with Graves disease. The CDR3 DNA reads TGTGCCAGCAGTCCCCCAGGAATCGGCAATCAGCCCCAGCATTTT. Translation: CASSPPGIGNQPQHF.